The clone carrying this TCR beta chain has a count of ten or more. These data belong to a study of blood T cells in healthy people across ages. A J-beta primer mix and a sample-barcoded 5' primer were used in a second PCR of roughly 6 to 11 cycles. Each CDR3 protein is one row after TCRdb ran MiXCR on the 5' RACE reads. The sample holds 1,500,000 or so distinct CDR3 sequences, around 40% seen once. The V and J ends lost 0 bases and 4 bases respectively, with 7 bases between them. Germline V lookup: CDR1 LGHNA, CDR2 YSLEER. The CDR3 runs to 14 residues. This TCR derives from a woman younger than 35 in good health. Sequenced sample: blood. V gene TRBV4-3 combines with J gene TRBJ2-1; D not resolved. The CDR3 nucleotides read TGCGCCAGCAGCCAAGAAGCCACTTACAATGAGCAGTTCTTC. This translates into CASSQEATYNEQFF.